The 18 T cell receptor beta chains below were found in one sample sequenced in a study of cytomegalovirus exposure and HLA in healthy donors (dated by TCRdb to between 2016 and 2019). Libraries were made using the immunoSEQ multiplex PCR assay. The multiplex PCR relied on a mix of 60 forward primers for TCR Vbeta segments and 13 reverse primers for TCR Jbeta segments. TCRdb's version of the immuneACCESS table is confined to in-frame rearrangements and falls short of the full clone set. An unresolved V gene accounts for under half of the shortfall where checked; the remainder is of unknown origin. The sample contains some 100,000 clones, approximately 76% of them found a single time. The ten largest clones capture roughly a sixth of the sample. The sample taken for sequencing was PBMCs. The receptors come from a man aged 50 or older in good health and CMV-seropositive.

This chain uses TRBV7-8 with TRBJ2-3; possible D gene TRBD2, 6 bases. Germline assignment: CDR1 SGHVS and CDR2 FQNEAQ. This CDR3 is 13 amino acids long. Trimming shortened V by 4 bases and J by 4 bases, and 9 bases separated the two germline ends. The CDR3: CASSSPGADTQYF. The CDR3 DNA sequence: TGTGCCAGCAGCTCCCCGGGGGCAGATACGCAGTATTTT.

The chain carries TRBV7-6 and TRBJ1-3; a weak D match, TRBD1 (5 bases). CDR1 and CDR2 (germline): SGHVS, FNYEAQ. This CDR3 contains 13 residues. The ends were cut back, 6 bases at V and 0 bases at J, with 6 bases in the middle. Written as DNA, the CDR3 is TGTGCCAGCAGGGGGCCCTCTGGAAACACCATATATTTT. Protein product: CASRGPSGNTIYF.

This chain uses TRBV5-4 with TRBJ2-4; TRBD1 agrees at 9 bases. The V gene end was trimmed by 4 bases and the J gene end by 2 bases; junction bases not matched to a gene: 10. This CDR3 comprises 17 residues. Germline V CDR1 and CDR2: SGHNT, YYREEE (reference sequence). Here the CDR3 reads CASSGTGQGVSKNIQYF. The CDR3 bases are TGTGCCAGCAGCGGAACGGGACAGGGAGTATCCAAAAACATTCAGTACTTC.

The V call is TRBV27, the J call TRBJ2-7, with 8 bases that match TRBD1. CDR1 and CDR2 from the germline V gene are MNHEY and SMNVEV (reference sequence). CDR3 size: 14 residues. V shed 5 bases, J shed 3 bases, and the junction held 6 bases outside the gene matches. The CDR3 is CASSARDRFYEQYF. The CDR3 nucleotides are TGTGCCAGCAGTGCTCGGGACAGGTTCTACGAGCAGTACTTC.

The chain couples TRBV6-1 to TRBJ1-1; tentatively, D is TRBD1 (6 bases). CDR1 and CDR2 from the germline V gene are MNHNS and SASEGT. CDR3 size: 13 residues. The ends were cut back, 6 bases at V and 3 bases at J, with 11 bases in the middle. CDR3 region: CASRGDIYTEAFF. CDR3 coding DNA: TGTGCCAGCAGGGGGGACATCTACACTGAAGCTTTCTTT.

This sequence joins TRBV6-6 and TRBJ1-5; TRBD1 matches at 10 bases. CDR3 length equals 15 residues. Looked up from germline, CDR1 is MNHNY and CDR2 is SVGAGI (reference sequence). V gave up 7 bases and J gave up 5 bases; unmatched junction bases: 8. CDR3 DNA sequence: TGTGCCAGCACCAAGGGGGACAGGGGCTATCAGCCCCAGCATTTT. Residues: CASTKGDRGYQPQHF.

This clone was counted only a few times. The CDR3 here is CASSLRQRNYGYTF. CDR3 DNA: TGTGCCAGCAGCTTAAGACAGAGAAACTATGGCTACACCTTC. V gene TRBV7-2 combines with J gene TRBJ1-2; D is perhaps TRBD1 (5 bases). The CDR3 covers 14 residues. Germline CDR1 reads SGHTA; CDR2 reads FQGNSA. Trimming removed 2 bases at V and 2 bases at J, with 9 bases between.

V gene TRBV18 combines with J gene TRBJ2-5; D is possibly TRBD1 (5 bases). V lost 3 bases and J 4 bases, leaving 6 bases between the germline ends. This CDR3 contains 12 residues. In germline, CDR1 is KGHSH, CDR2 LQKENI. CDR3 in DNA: TGTGCCAGCTCACCTACAGGAGAGACCCAGTACTTC. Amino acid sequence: CASSPTGETQYF.

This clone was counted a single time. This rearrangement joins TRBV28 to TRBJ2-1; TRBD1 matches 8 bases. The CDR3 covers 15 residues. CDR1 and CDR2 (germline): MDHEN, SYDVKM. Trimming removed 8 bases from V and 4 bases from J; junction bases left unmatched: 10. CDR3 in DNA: TGTGCCAGCGTGGTGGGGACAGGCCTTTACAATGAGCAGTTCTTC. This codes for CASVVGTGLYNEQFF.

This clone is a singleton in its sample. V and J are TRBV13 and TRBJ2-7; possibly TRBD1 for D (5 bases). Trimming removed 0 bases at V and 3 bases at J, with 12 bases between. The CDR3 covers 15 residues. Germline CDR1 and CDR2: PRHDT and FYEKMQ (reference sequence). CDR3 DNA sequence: TGTGCCAGCAGCTTAGGGCTCGGACACGTCTACGAGCAGTACTTC. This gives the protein CASSLGLGHVYEQYF.

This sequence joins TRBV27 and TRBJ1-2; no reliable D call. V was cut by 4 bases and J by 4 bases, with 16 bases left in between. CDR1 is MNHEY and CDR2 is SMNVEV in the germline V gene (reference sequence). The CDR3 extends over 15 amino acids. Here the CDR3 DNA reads TGTGCCAGCAGTTCACTCCTCCGGGGTAGCTATGGCTACACCTTC. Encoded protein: CASSSLLRGSYGYTF.

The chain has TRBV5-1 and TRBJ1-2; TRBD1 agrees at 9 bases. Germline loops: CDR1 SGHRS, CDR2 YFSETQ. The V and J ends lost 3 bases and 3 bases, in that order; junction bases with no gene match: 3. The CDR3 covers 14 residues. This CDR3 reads CASSWTGDDYGYTF. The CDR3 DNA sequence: TGCGCCAGCAGCTGGACAGGGGATGACTATGGCTACACCTTC.

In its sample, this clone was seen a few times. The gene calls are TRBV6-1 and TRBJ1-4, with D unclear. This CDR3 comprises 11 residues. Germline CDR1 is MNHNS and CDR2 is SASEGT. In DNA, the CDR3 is TGTGCAGTAGCAACTAATGAAAAACTGTTTTTT. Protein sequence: CAVATNEKLFF.

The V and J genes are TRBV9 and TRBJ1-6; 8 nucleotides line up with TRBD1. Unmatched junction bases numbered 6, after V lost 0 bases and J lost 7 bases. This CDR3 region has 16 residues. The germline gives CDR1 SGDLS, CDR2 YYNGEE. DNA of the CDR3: TGTGCCAGCAGCGTAGGATCAGACAGGGGAAATTCACCCCTCCACTTT. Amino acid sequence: CASSVGSDRGNSPLHF.

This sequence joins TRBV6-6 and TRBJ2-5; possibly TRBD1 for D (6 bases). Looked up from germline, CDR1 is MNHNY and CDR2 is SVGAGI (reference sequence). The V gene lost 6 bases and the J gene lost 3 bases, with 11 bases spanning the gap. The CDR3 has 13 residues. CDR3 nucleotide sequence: TGTGCCAGCAGCCCCCGGACAGAAGAGACCCAGTACTTC. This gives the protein CASSPRTEETQYF.

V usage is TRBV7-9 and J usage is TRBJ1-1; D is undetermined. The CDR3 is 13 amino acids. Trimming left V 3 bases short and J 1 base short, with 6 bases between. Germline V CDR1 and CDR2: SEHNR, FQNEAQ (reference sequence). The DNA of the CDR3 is TGTGCCAGCAGCTTGGGCAGGAACACTGAAGCTTTCTTT. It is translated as CASSLGRNTEAFF.

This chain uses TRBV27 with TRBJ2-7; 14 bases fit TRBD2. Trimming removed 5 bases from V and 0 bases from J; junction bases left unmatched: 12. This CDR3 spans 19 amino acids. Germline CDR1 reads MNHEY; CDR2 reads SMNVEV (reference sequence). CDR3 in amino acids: CASSLLRTSGGPSSYEQYF. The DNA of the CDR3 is TGTGCCAGCAGTCTCTTAAGGACTAGCGGGGGGCCTTCCTCCTACGAGCAGTACTTC.

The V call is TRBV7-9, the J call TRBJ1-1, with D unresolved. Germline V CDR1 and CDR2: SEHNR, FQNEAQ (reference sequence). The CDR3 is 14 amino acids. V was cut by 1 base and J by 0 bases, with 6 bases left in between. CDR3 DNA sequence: TGTGCCAGCAGCTTAGAATTCATGAACACTGAAGCTTTCTTT. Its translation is CASSLEFMNTEAFF.